This T cell receptor beta chain was identified in a study of patients and donors after allogeneic stem cell transplantation. This CDR3 is 16 amino acids long. Trimming cost V 7 bases and J 9 bases, with 28 bases left between them. Germline V gene data show CDR1 as SQVTM and CDR2 as ANQGSEA. Each CDR3 protein gets one entry after TCRdb re-called the RT-PCR reads with MiXCR. The data show about a million distinct CDR3 sequences, around 17% seen once. This clonotype came up a few times. Sequences were obtained from blood, either unsorted or a sorted T cell fraction (not recorded which). This TCR derives from a human donor who was either an allogeneic HSCT recipient or a stem cell or donor lymphocyte infusion donor (not recorded which). It is not recorded whose cells these are; they may come from a transplant donor. V and J are TRBV29-1 and TRBJ2-1; either TRBD1 or TRBD2 may supply D (6 bases each). The CDR3 bases are TGCAGCGCCGAAGGGCTAGCGCTAAGTAAGGGGGGTGAGCAGTTCTTC. Translated, it gives CSAEGLALSKGGEQFF.